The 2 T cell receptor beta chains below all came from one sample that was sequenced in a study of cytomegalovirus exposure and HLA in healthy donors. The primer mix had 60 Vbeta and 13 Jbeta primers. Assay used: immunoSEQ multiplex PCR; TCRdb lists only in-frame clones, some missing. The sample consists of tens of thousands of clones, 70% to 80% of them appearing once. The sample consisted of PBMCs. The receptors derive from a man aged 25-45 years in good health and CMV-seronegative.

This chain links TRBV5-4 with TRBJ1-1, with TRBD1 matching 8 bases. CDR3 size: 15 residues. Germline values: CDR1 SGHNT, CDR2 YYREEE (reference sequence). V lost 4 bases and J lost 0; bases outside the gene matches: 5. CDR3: CASSLLGQVNTEAFF. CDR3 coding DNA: TGTGCCAGCAGCCTCCTGGGACAGGTGAACACTGAAGCTTTCTTT.

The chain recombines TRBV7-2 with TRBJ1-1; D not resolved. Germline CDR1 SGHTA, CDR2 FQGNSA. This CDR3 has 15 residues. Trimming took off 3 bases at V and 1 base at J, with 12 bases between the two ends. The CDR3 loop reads CASSFQQSKNTEAFF. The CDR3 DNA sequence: TGTGCCAGCAGCTTTCAACAGAGTAAGAACACTGAAGCTTTCTTT.